Below, 26 T cell receptor beta chains from the same sample are listed, as sequenced in a study of blood T cell repertoires in COVID-19 (dated by TCRdb to the early 2020s). Library method: the immunoSEQ multiplex PCR assay. Drawn from immuneACCESS, this table holds only the in-frame rearrangements with V and J called that TCRdb kept. Clones are partly lost; checked studies trace under half to an unresolved V gene and leave the rest unexplained. In this sample the table shows 110,000 to 150,000 clones, 85% to 90% of which occur a single time. The top ten constitute about 10% of the sample. Source material: peripheral blood. These receptors came from a man aged 50-59 years with active or convalescent COVID-19.

This chain joins TRBV6-6 and TRBJ2-7; 13 bases map to TRBD2. The CDR3 runs 16 residues. J was trimmed by 2 bases and V by 6 bases; bases with no gene match: 7. Per the germline V gene, CDR1 is MNHNY and CDR2 is SVGAGI (reference sequence). The CDR3 sequence: CASSSTGTSGTYEQYF. Here the CDR3 DNA reads TGTGCCAGCAGCTCAACCGGGACTAGCGGGACCTACGAGCAGTACTTC.

The chain combines TRBV5-5 with TRBJ1-5, with D maybe TRBD1 (6 bases). The V and J ends lost 0 bases and 4 bases respectively, with 14 bases between them. Germline CDR1 and CDR2: SGHKS and YYEKEE (reference sequence). This CDR3 is 16 amino acids long. The CDR3 DNA reads TGTGCCAGCAGCTTGGAGTACAGGGATGGGAATCAGCCCCAGCATTTT. Translating gives CASSLEYRDGNQPQHF.

The gene calls are TRBV4-1 and TRBJ1-6; 9 positions match TRBD1. Germline loops: CDR1 MGHRA, CDR2 YSYEKL. The V segment lost 1 base and the J segment 11 bases; nucleotides outside the gene matches: 9. This CDR3 spans 16 amino acids. The CDR3 here is CASSQGEGQGSPPLHF. The CDR3 coding sequence is TGCGCCAGCAGCCAAGGCGAAGGACAGGGGAGTCCACCCCTCCACTTT.

This chain uses TRBV6-5 with TRBJ2-7; D is uncertain. The germline V gene encodes CDR1 MNHEY and CDR2 SVGAGI. The CDR3 has 16 residues. V was shortened by 0 bases and J by 0 bases, with 12 bases between the two germline ends. Here the CDR3 DNA reads TGTGCCAGCAGTTACTCGTTGCCAGGCAGCTCCTACGAGCAGTACTTC. It yields the protein CASSYSLPGSSYEQYF.

This chain joins TRBV6-2 or TRBV6-3 and TRBJ2-4; 7 nucleotides align to TRBD2. The CDR3 has 18 residues. Germline V gives CDR1 MNHEY, CDR2 SVGEGT. Losses at the gene ends were 4 bases for V and 0 bases for J; bases not matched to a gene: 12. CDR3 region: CASSSLSGSSGAKNIQYF. As DNA, the CDR3 is TGTGCCAGCAGTTCTTTGTCTGGGTCTAGCGGAGCCAAAAACATTCAGTACTTC.

The chain has TRBV11-2 and TRBJ2-7; possible D gene TRBD1, 6 bases. The germline CDR1 and CDR2 sequences are SGHAT and FQNNGV. The V gene lost 10 bases and the J gene lost 3 bases, with 10 bases spanning the gap. This CDR3 is 11 amino acids long. CDR3 loop: CATTQGYEQYF. CDR3 nucleotide sequence: TGTGCCACCACACAGGGCTACGAGCAGTACTTC.

The chain joins TRBV6-6 to TRBJ2-3; D is perhaps TRBD2 (6 bases). Germline lookup yields CDR1 MNHNY and CDR2 SVGAGI (reference sequence). With 0 bases removed from V and 3 bases from J, the gap between germline ends came to 10 bases. This CDR3 region has 15 residues. The CDR3 here is CASSYSGGTTDTQYF. CDR3 DNA: TGTGCCAGCAGTTACTCGGGCGGGACTACAGATACGCAGTATTTT.

V is TRBV2 and J is TRBJ2-7, with no clear D. The V end lost 5 bases, the J end lost 3 bases, and 11 bases lay between the germline ends. The CDR3 has 13 residues. Germline-derived CDR1 and CDR2 are SNHLY and FYNNEI. The CDR3 nucleotides read TGTGCCAGCAGTTTCCGCGATTACTACGAGCAGTACTTC. Protein: CASSFRDYYEQYF.

V and J are TRBV18 and TRBJ1-2; no definite D call. Germline assignment: CDR1 KGHSH and CDR2 LQKENI. This CDR3 is built from 15 residues. Trimming removed 0 bases at V and 4 bases at J, with 12 bases between. The CDR3 nucleotides are TGTGCCAGCTCACCACCCCGCAGCGCCGTCTATGGCTACACCTTC. It is translated as CASSPPRSAVYGYTF.

In the case of this clone: Other DNA sequences within the sample encode an identical CDR3. CDR3 amino acids: CASSPRDRGETQYF. For the CDR3, the DNA is TGTGCCAGCAGTCCCCGGGACAGGGGAGAGACCCAGTACTTC. J is TRBJ2-5 and V is TRBV27; 10 positions agree with TRBD1. V lost 5 bases and J lost 4; bases outside the gene matches: 4. Germline assignment: CDR1 MNHEY and CDR2 SMNVEV (reference sequence). The CDR3 totals 14 residues.

The rearrangement uses TRBV29-1 and TRBJ2-3; 11 bases align to TRBD1. Per the germline V gene, CDR1 is SQVTM and CDR2 is ANQGSEA. Trimming at V came to 4 bases and at J to 3 bases, leaving 6 bases not matched to a gene. This CDR3 region has 15 residues. As DNA, the CDR3 is TGCAGCGTTGCGCGAGGGACAGGGGGGACAGATACGCAGTATTTT. Protein: CSVARGTGGTDTQYF.

The chain has TRBV27 and TRBJ2-1; 9 nucleotides line up with TRBD2. The CDR3 is 14 amino acids. From germline, CDR1 is MNHEY and CDR2 SMNVEV (reference sequence). Unmatched junction bases numbered 3, after V lost 2 bases and J lost 7 bases. CDR3 region: CASSLRLAVNEQFF. CDR3 coding DNA: TGTGCCAGCAGTTTACGACTAGCGGTTAATGAGCAGTTCTTC.

This chain connects TRBV2 to TRBJ2-7, with 7 bases aligning to TRBD1. The CDR3 extends over 12 amino acids. Germline CDR1 reads SNHLY; CDR2 reads FYNNEI. V shed 2 bases, J shed 8 bases, and the junction held 3 bases outside the gene matches. The CDR3, as DNA: TGTGCCAGCAGTGAAAGGGGGCGTCAGCAGTACTTC. Translating it yields CASSERGRQQYF.

This clone was seen once. The chain combines TRBV10-3 with TRBJ2-7; 10 bases match TRBD1. The V gene's germline CDR1 is ENHRY and CDR2 SYGVKD. Losses at the gene ends were 6 bases for V and 0 bases for J; bases not matched to a gene: 14. The CDR3 has 18 residues. This CDR3 is CAISRTGGQVRRSYEQYF. CDR3 nucleotide sequence: TGTGCCATCAGCCGGACAGGGGGTCAGGTACGCCGCTCCTACGAGCAGTACTTC.

This clone was picked up one time. CDR3 coding DNA: TGTGCCAGCAGTTACTCGGGACTAGCGGGAGGGGGGGAGCAGTACTTC. Its translation is CASSYSGLAGGGEQYF. The chain uses TRBV6-5 and TRBJ2-7; 16 bases fit TRBD2. The CDR3 is 16 amino acids. The J segment lost 7 bases and the V segment lost 0 bases, leaving 3 bases of the junction unmatched. Looked up from germline, CDR1 is MNHEY and CDR2 is SVGAGI.

The chain recombines TRBV7-9 with TRBJ2-1, with TRBD2 matching 15 bases. CDR3 length equals 17 residues. Germline CDR1 SEHNR, CDR2 FQNEAQ (reference sequence). V dropped 6 bases and J dropped 1; count of bases not matched to a gene: 4. The CDR3 coding sequence is TGTGCCAGCAGTCCGGGACTAGCGGGAGGATCCTACAATGAGCAGTTCTTC. Its protein is CASSPGLAGGSYNEQFF.

V is TRBV27 and J is TRBJ1-5; 7 bases fit TRBD1. Germline V CDR1 and CDR2: MNHEY, SMNVEV (reference sequence). The V gene end was trimmed by 6 bases and the J gene end by 2 bases; junction bases not matched to a gene: 7. The CDR3 spans 15 residues. The CDR3 DNA follows: TGTGCCAGCAGACTACTAGGACAGGGCAATCAGCCCCAGCATTTT. This encodes CASRLLGQGNQPQHF.

The J gene is TRBJ2-4, the V gene TRBV24-1, with 7 bases matching TRBD1. The CDR3 has 17 residues. V dropped 2 bases and J dropped 1; count of bases not matched to a gene: 7. Germline lookup yields CDR1 KGHDR and CDR2 SFDVKD. The CDR3 here is CATSDSRTGAAKNIQYF. In DNA, the CDR3 is TGTGCCACCAGTGATTCCCGAACAGGGGCGGCCAAAAACATTCAGTACTTC.

V is TRBV11-2 and J is TRBJ2-7; TRBD1 aligns across 8 bases. This CDR3 has 15 residues. Germline trimming cut 6 bases from V and 0 bases from J; bases unmatched to any gene: 7. CDR1 and CDR2 (germline): SGHAT, FQNNGV. CDR3 nucleotides: TGTGCCAGCAGGCCGACAGGGGTGAGCTCCTACGAGCAGTACTTC. It yields the protein CASRPTGVSSYEQYF.

The chain uses TRBV11-3 and TRBJ2-1, with a possible D match to TRBD1 (5 bases). The CDR3 consists of 15 residues. V gave up 6 bases and J gave up 4 bases, with 16 bases separating them. Germline lookup yields CDR1 SGHNT and CDR2 YENEEA. CDR3 amino acids: CASSSRAGDYNEQFF. CDR3 sequence (DNA): TGTGCCAGCAGTTCCAGGGCAGGCGATTACAATGAGCAGTTCTTC.

The chain recombines TRBV2 with TRBJ2-7, with 8 bases identical to TRBD1. The CDR3 is made up of 15 amino acids. V gave up 1 base and J gave up 4 bases; unmatched junction bases: 6. Germline loops: CDR1 SNHLY, CDR2 FYNNEI. The CDR3: CASSEVTGGFYEQYF. Written as DNA, the CDR3 is TGTGCCAGCAGTGAAGTTACAGGGGGTTTTTACGAGCAGTACTTC.

This clone was observed a single time. This chain joins TRBV28 and TRBJ2-1; perhaps TRBD1 as D (7 bases). CDR3 length: 16 amino acids. The germline V gene encodes CDR1 MDHEN and CDR2 SYDVKM. The V end lost 2 bases, the J end lost 2 bases, and 13 bases lay between the germline ends. The CDR3 DNA follows: TGTGCCAGCAGTTTAGGGGTCAGGGGGGCCTACAATGAGCAGTTCTTC. Its translation: CASSLGVRGAYNEQFF.

This chain connects TRBV7-9 to TRBJ2-7; weak D call: TRBD2 (5 bases). Per the germline V gene, CDR1 is SEHNR and CDR2 is FQNEAQ (reference sequence). The CDR3 runs 13 residues. Trimming removed 10 bases at V and 0 bases at J, with 13 bases between. CDR3 loop: CAMRAVSSYEQYF. Here the CDR3 DNA reads TGTGCCATGCGGGCAGTGAGCTCCTACGAGCAGTACTTC.

The chain joins TRBV21-1 to TRBJ1-3; TRBD1 was called by the table and not checked on the DNA. TRBV21-1 is a recognized pseudogene. This CDR3 contains 15 residues. Here the CDR3 DNA reads TGTGCCAGCAGCGTGAAGTACGCAGGGGGAAACACCATATATTTT. As protein: CASSVKYAGGNTIYF.

CDR3 residues: CASGRGITNEKLFF. Written as DNA, the CDR3 is TGTGCCAGCGGCCGAGGGATAACTAATGAAAAACTGTTTTTT. V usage is TRBV9 and J usage is TRBJ1-4; D uncertain. V was trimmed by 7 bases and J by 1 base, leaving 11 bases between them. This CDR3 has 14 amino acids. Germline CDR1 SGDLS, CDR2 YYNGEE.

The chain couples TRBV5-4 to TRBJ2-5; TRBD2 matches 7 bases. The CDR3 runs to 14 residues. CDR1 SGHNT and CDR2 YYREEE come from the germline V gene (reference sequence). V shed 6 bases and J 2 bases; nucleotides not matched to a gene: 7. The CDR3 bases are TGTGCCAGCACCCCGGCCGGGAGGCAAGAGACCCAGTACTTC. Residues: CASTPAGRQETQYF. The variable domain in full, completed from reference TRBV5-4 and TRBJ2-5, reads ETGVTQSPTHLIKTRGQQVTLRCSSQSGHNTVSWYQQALGQGPQFIFQYYREEENGRGNFPPRFSGLQFPNYSSELNVNALELDDSALYLCASTPAGRQETQYFGPGTRLLVL.